Following are 23 T cell receptor beta chains from one sample sequenced in a study of neoadjuvant anti-PD-1 for oral cavity cancer (dated by TCRdb to the early 2020s). Per the publication, the time point label means: after neoadjuvant nivolumab, at surgical resection. Library prep was done by the immunoSEQ multiplex PCR assay. The table was pulled from immuneACCESS by TCRdb, which kept in-frame rearrangements only. Such tables lose some clones; where checked, under half of the loss comes from unresolved V genes, and the rest has no known cause. In all, the sample holds about 14,000 clones, and 76% of those were seen once. 2% to 2.5% of the sample lies in the top ten. Here the sequenced sample was PBMCs, taken after nivolumab (anti-PD-1) treatment. All receptors derive from a person aged 40-85 years with oral cavity squamous cell carcinoma.

The rearrangement uses TRBV6-5 and TRBJ1-1; D gene ambiguous. The germline CDR1 and CDR2 sequences are MNHEY and SVGAGI. V was trimmed by 0 bases and J by 3 bases, leaving 11 bases between them. This CDR3 has 15 amino acids. The CDR3 reads CASSYSRSADTEAFF. The DNA for the CDR3 is TGTGCCAGCAGTTACTCGAGATCGGCGGACACTGAAGCTTTCTTT.

This rearrangement joins TRBV19 to TRBJ1-2; D ambiguous. The CDR3 contains 17 residues. The V gene lost 0 bases and the J gene lost 8 bases, with 22 bases spanning the gap. CDR1 is LNHDA and CDR2 is SQIVND in the germline V gene (reference sequence). The CDR3 spells CASSIDRPFQGREGYTF. The CDR3 DNA reads TGTGCCAGTAGTATAGATCGCCCCTTTCAAGGGCGGGAAGGCTACACCTTC.

The rearrangement joins TRBV9 to TRBJ1-4; 10 bases agree with TRBD1. The germline CDR1 and CDR2 sequences are SGDLS and YYNGEE. Trimming cost V 3 bases and J 8 bases; bases outside gene matches: 7. This CDR3 contains 15 residues. CDR3 region: CASSAYGTGVEKLFF. DNA of the CDR3: TGTGCCAGCAGCGCTTACGGGACAGGGGTGGAAAAACTGTTTTTT.

The chain couples TRBV6-5 to TRBJ2-5; D remains unclear. This CDR3 region has 14 residues. V was trimmed by 4 bases and J by 2 bases, leaving 11 bases between them. Germline V gene lookup returns CDR1 MNHEY and CDR2 SVGAGI. This CDR3 is CASSSQMGQETQYF. DNA for the CDR3: TGTGCCAGCAGTTCCCAAATGGGGCAAGAGACCCAGTACTTC.

The chain carries TRBV29-1 and TRBJ2-1; D unresolved. Trimming took off 2 bases at V and 1 base at J, with 21 bases between the two ends. From germline, CDR1 is SQVTM and CDR2 ANQGSEA. The CDR3 is 18 residues long. CDR3 sequence reads: CSVESILNGFPSYNEQFF. Written as DNA, the CDR3 is TGCAGCGTTGAATCCATTCTTAACGGGTTCCCGTCCTACAATGAGCAGTTCTTC.

The rearrangement joins TRBV19 to TRBJ2-1; 7 positions match TRBD2. The CDR3 loop spans 15 amino acids. Germline V CDR1 and CDR2: LNHDA, SQIVND (reference sequence). The junction had 5 bases not matched to a gene; V was cut back by 4 bases and J by 2 bases. The CDR3 is CASSSLAATYNEQFF. For the CDR3, the DNA is TGTGCCAGTAGTAGTCTAGCGGCCACCTACAATGAGCAGTTCTTC.

In this sample, this clone turned up a few times. This chain joins TRBV18 and TRBJ1-2, with D perhaps matching TRBD1 (6 bases). Per the germline V gene, CDR1 is KGHSH and CDR2 is LQKENI. Trimming removed 5 bases at V and 6 bases at J, with 16 bases between. The CDR3 is made up of 14 amino acids. The CDR3 region has the DNA TGTGCCAGCTCATCTCTACAGGGTTCGCATGGCTACACCTTC. This encodes CASSSLQGSHGYTF.

This chain uses TRBV4-1 with TRBJ2-3; D ambiguous. CDR1 and CDR2 from the germline V gene are MGHRA and YSYEKL. Trimming removed 4 bases at V and 7 bases at J, with 18 bases between. CDR3 length: 15 amino acids. The DNA for the CDR3 is TGCGCCAGCAGCCCTGATACTTCGAGAGGAAATACGCAGTATTTT. Protein product: CASSPDTSRGNTQYF.

The chain combines TRBV27 with TRBJ2-7, with D tentatively TRBD1 or TRBD2 (6 bases each). V was pared by 2 bases and J by 6 bases, with 14 bases between. This CDR3 region has 14 residues. Germline CDR1 is MNHEY and CDR2 is SMNVEV (reference sequence). The CDR3 reads CASSLRFSGAEQYF. CDR3 in DNA: TGTGCCAGCAGTTTAAGGTTTTCGGGGGCCGAGCAGTACTTC.

This chain links TRBV4-1 with TRBJ2-2; 9 nucleotides line up with TRBD2. Germline assignment: CDR1 MGHRA and CDR2 YSYEKL. V trimming: 1 base; J trimming: 3 bases; junction bases outside the gene matches: 21. The CDR3 length is 22 residues. The CDR3 protein is CASSQVGRLAGLAPRDTGELFF. The CDR3, as DNA: TGCGCCAGCAGCCAAGTCGGTCGGCTAGCGGGACTTGCGCCTAGGGACACCGGGGAGCTGTTTTTT.

This sequence joins TRBV7-9 and TRBJ2-1; D gene uncertain. The CDR3 loop spans 12 amino acids. Germline V gene lookup returns CDR1 SEHNR and CDR2 FQNEAQ (reference sequence). Trimming took off 1 base at V and 6 bases at J, with 4 bases between the two ends. The chain's CDR3 is CASSLDLNEQFF. As DNA, the CDR3 is TGTGCCAGCAGCTTAGATCTCAATGAGCAGTTCTTC. The variable domain in full, with the rest retrieved from reference TRBV7-9 and TRBJ2-1, is DTGVSQNPRHKITKRGQNVTFRCDPISEHNRLYWYRQTLGQGPEFLTYFQNEAQLEKSRLLSDRFSAERPKGSFSTLEIQRTEQGDSAMYLCASSLDLNEQFFGPGTRLTVL.

The chain has TRBV30 and TRBJ2-5, with D perhaps matching TRBD2 (7 bases). The germline gives CDR1 GTSNPN, CDR2 SVGIG (reference sequence). This CDR3 spans 12 amino acids. V lost 4 bases and J 5 bases, leaving 11 bases between the germline ends. CDR3 amino acids: CAWTGGHETQYF. The CDR3 DNA follows: TGTGCCTGGACCGGGGGGCACGAGACCCAGTACTTC.

Regarding this clone: This CDR3 is also generated by other DNA sequences in the sample. The chain carries TRBV6-9 and TRBJ2-3; possible D gene TRBD2, 5 bases. CDR1 is MNHGY and CDR2 is SVAAGI in the germline V gene. Trimming cost V 0 bases and J 6 bases, with 16 bases left between them. This CDR3 comprises 16 residues. The DNA of the CDR3 is TGTGCCAGCAGTTATTCGGATGCTAGCAACACGGATACGCAGTATTTT. It specifies CASSYSDASNTDTQYF.

The chain links TRBV11-3 to TRBJ2-2; D is unclear. Germline lookup yields CDR1 SGHNT and CDR2 YENEEA. The length of the CDR3 is 12 residues. The ends were cut back, 5 bases at V and 3 bases at J, with 4 bases in the middle. The CDR3 DNA sequence: TGTGCCAGCAGCCCTTACACCGGGGAGCTGTTTTTT. This sequence encodes CASSPYTGELFF. Complete variable domain (other parts from reference TRBV11-3 and TRBJ2-2): EAGVVQSPRYKIIEKKQPVAFWCNPISGHNTLYWYLQNLGQGPELLIRYENEEAVDDSQLPKDRFSAERLKGVDSTLKIQPAELGDSAVYLCASSPYTGELFFGEGSRLTVL.

The chain combines TRBV4-1 with TRBJ2-7; TRBD1 might be the D (5 bases). V gave up 0 bases and J gave up 0 bases, with 18 bases separating them. This CDR3 is 18 amino acids long. The germline gives CDR1 MGHRA, CDR2 YSYEKL. CDR3: CASSQEPKTAYASYEQYF. The CDR3 DNA follows: TGCGCCAGCAGCCAAGAACCTAAGACAGCCTACGCCTCCTACGAGCAGTACTTC.

The chain has TRBV6-6 and TRBJ1-5, with D possibly TRBD1 on 6 matching bases. Per germline, CDR1 MNHNY and CDR2 SVGAGI (reference sequence). Deletions cut 2 bases from V and 6 bases from J, with 17 bases between. The CDR3 is 16 residues long. The CDR3 DNA follows: TGTGCCAGCAGTTACGGGGTCCAGGGGAAGAGTCAGCCCCAGCATTTT. This gives the protein CASSYGVQGKSQPQHF.

V is TRBV5-1 and J is TRBJ2-7; 7 bases align to TRBD1. V was pared by 4 bases and J by 6 bases, with 13 bases of the junction left unmatched. This CDR3 comprises 15 residues. Germline-derived CDR1 and CDR2 are SGHRS and YFSETQ. In DNA form, the CDR3 reads TGCGCCAGCAGCCCCCGTGGAACCGACAGGGCCGAGCAGTACTTC. This encodes CASSPRGTDRAEQYF. The whole variable domain, remainder taken from reference TRBV5-1 and TRBJ2-7, is KAGVTQTPRYLIKTRGQQVTLSCSPISGHRSVSWYQQTPGQGLQFLFEYFSETQRNKGNFPGRFSGRQFSNSRSEMNVSTLELGDSALYLCASSPRGTDRAEQYFGPGTRLTVT.

The CDR3 DNA reads as TGTGCCAGCAGCCCCTTGGGGGGGACGCACAATGAGCAGTTCTTC. Translated: CASSPLGGTHNEQFF. The gene calls are TRBV7-9 and TRBJ2-1; 7 bases map to TRBD2. Germline CDR1 and CDR2: SEHNR and FQNEAQ (reference sequence). V shed 5 bases and J 5 bases; nucleotides not matched to a gene: 9. The CDR3 sequence is 15 residues long.

The chain is built from TRBV6-6 and TRBJ1-1; 8 positions match TRBD1. The trim removed 6 bases at V and 5 bases at J, leaving 11 bases unmatched. CDR1 is MNHNY and CDR2 is SVGAGI in the germline V gene (reference sequence). The CDR3 consists of 15 residues. The chain's CDR3 is CASSPRGRGRTEAFF. Written as DNA, the CDR3 is TGTGCCAGCAGCCCCAGGGGCAGGGGGCGGACTGAAGCTTTCTTT.

This clone has just one count. In nucleotides, the CDR3 is TGTGCCAGTAGTAGGGGGACACTAAGCACTGAAGCTTTCTTT. Residues: CASSRGTLSTEAFF. This chain links TRBV19 with TRBJ1-1; D possibly corresponds to TRBD1 (6 bases). The CDR3 is made up of 14 amino acids. Germline V CDR1 and CDR2: LNHDA, SQIVND (reference sequence). The V end was cut by 4 bases, the J end by 4 bases, with 13 bases between.

The chain couples TRBV19 to TRBJ1-1, with no clear D. The V and J ends lost 1 base and 0 bases respectively, with 9 bases between them. CDR1 is LNHDA and CDR2 is SQIVND in the germline V gene (reference sequence). The CDR3 sequence is 15 residues long. CDR3 in DNA: TGTGCCAGTAGTATAGGGCAGGCTTTGAACACTGAAGCTTTCTTT. This gives the protein CASSIGQALNTEAFF.

V usage is TRBV9 and J usage is TRBJ1-2; 11 nucleotides match TRBD1. CDR3 size: 14 residues. Germline values: CDR1 SGDLS, CDR2 YYNGEE. Trimming took 4 bases from V and 4 from J; bases not matched to a gene: 3. The CDR3 DNA is TGTGCCAGCAGCCTCGGGACAGGGGGCTATGGCTACACCTTC. Its translation: CASSLGTGGYGYTF. Based on the CDR3 plus reference TRBV9 and TRBJ1-2, the full variable domain is DSGVTQTPKHLITATGQRVTLRCSPRSGDLSVYWYQQSLDQGLQFLIQYYNGEERAKGNILERFSAQQFPDLHSELNLSSLELGDSALYFCASSLGTGGYGYTFGSGTRLTVV.

V and J are TRBV30 and TRBJ2-7; TRBD1 might be the D (5 bases). Germline lookup yields CDR1 GTSNPN and CDR2 SVGIG (reference sequence). Trimming removed 0 bases from V and 3 bases from J, with 18 bases in between. There are 16 residues in the CDR3. The CDR3 DNA reads as TGTGCCTGGAGTGTACGGACACTCCCCCTCCACTACGAGCAGTACTTC. Its translation: CAWSVRTLPLHYEQYF.